This record looks at one T cell receptor (beta chain) sequence and its context. Systemic immunosuppression or autoimmune disease history was grounds to exclude patients. The data derive from a study of OX40 agonist ivuxolimab in advanced cancers. Study information: Patients treated during dose escalation were battling hepatocellular carcinoma, melanoma, renal cell or head and neck cancer. Three patients had partial responses: one hepatocellular carcinoma, two cutaneous melanoma.

The method was immunoSEQ multiplex PCR; TCRdb's version includes in-frame clones alone and lacks a portion of them. The data contain more than 80,000 clones, about 87% of them singletons. The germline gives CDR1 LNHDA, CDR2 SQIVND (reference sequence). This CDR3 has 14 residues. V lost 5 bases and J 0 bases, leaving 8 bases between the germline ends. This TCR was recovered from an adult with an advanced solid tumor such as melanoma, head and neck, liver or kidney cancer. The chain joins TRBV19 to TRBJ1-5; TRBD1 is a possible D gene (5 bases). The starting material was CD4+ or CD8+ T cells sorted from blood, obtained in a trial of the OX40 agonist ivuxolimab. CDR3 in amino acids: CASSRQNSNQPQHF. The CDR3 coding sequence is TGTGCCAGTAGTCGACAGAATAGCAATCAGCCCCAGCATTTT.